The clone carrying this TCR beta chain was found many times. Its specificity is unknown. Time point indicated: sample taken at primary tumor resection. Untreated early-stage non-small cell lung cancer patients, some 70 in total, were the donors. The sample is drawn from a study of spatial heterogeneity in lung cancer. Study-level information: Beta-chain sequences were consistently detected more often than alpha-chain sequences.

Study-wide results and caveats: Estimation of coverage gave values of roughly 7% for alpha and 13% for beta chains in tumor T cells. Intratumoral expanded alpha and beta TCR counts were found to track tumor mutation counts.

Each molecule of TCR cDNA was tagged with one unique molecular identifier. MiXCR, run by TCRdb on the 5' RACE reads, gives a single entry per CDR3 protein. The table lists tens of thousands of distinct CDR3 sequences, 15% to 20% of them singletons. CDR3 length equals 16 residues. V lost 1 base and J lost 7, with 16 bases in between. Germline CDR1 SGHTA, CDR2 FQGNSA. The rearrangement links TRBV7-2 to TRBJ2-2; D remains ambiguous. The clonotype was recovered from a female donor with early-stage non-small cell lung cancer. The sample in question was lung tumor tissue, obtained at surgery. The CDR3 loop is CASSLGPTERSGELFF. The CDR3, as DNA: TGTGCCAGCAGCTTAGGGCCCACGGAAAGGAGCGGGGAGCTGTTTTTT.